The sequence of this TCR beta chain was determined in a study of T-cell memory formation after mild COVID-19. Deletions cut 5 bases from V and 5 bases from J, with 12 bases between. This CDR3 has 13 residues. CDR1 is SSHAT, CDR2 FNYEAQ, per germline (reference sequence). TCRdb re-called the 5' RACE reads through MiXCR, storing one row per CDR3 protein. The table includes hundreds of thousands of distinct CDR3 sequences, 23% detected once. Sample: PBMCs or a T cell subset sorted from them (not recorded which). This TCR was recovered from an adult woman who had mild COVID-19 (a few samples of this study predate the infection). Cell type and time point are not known. This chain joins TRBV7-7 and TRBJ2-5; D possibly corresponds to TRBD2 (5 bases). The CDR3 sequence: CASSRRSGETQYF. The CDR3, as DNA: TGTGCCAGCAGCCGCAGATCGGGGGAGACCCAGTACTTC.